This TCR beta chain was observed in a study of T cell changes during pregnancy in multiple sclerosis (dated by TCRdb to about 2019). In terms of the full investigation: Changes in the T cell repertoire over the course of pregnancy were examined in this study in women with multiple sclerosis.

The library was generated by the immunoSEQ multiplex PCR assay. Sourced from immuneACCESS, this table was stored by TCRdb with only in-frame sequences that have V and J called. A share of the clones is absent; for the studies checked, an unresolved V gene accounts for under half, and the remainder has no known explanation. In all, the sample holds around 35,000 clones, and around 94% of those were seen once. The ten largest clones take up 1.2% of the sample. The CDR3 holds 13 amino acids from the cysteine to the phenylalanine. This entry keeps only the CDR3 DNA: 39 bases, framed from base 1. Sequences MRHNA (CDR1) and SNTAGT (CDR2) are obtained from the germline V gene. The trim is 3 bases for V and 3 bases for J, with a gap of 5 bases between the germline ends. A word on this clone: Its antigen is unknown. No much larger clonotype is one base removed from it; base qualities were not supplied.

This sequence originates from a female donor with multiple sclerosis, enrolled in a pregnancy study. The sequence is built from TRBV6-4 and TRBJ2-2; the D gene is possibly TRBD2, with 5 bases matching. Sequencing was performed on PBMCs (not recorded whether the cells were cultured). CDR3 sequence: CASSERDTGELFF. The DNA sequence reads TGTGCCAGCAGTGAGAGGGACACCGGGGAGCTGTTTTTT.